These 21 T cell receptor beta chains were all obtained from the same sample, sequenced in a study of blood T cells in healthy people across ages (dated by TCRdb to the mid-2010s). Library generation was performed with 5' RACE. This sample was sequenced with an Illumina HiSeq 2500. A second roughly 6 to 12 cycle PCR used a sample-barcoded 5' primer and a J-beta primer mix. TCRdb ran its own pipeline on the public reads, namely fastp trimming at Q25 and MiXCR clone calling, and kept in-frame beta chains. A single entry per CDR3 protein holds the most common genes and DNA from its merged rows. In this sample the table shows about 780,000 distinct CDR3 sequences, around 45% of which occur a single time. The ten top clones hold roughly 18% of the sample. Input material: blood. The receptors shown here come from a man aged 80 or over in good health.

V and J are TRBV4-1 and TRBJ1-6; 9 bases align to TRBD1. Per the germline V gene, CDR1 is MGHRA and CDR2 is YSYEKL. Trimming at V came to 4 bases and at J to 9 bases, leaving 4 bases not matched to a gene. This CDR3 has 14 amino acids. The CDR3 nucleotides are TGCGCCAGCAGCCGGACAGGGGACGGTTCACCCCTCCACTTT. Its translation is CASSRTGDGSPLHF.

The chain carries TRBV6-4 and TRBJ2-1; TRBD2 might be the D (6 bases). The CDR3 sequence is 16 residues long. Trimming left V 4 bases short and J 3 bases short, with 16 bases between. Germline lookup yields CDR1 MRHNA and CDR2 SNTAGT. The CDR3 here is CASSAGGGIVYNEQFF. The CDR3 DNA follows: TGTGCCAGCAGTGCTGGCGGCGGGATAGTCTACAATGAGCAGTTCTTC.

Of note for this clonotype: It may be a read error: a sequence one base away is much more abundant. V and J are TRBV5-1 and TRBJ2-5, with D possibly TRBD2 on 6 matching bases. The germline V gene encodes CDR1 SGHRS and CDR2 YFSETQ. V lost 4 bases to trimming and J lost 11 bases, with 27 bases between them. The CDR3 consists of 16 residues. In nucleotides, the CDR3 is TGCGCCAGCAGCCCCCAAGGGGCGCGTCGGGGGAATGAGCAGTACTTC. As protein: CASSPQGARRGNEQYF.

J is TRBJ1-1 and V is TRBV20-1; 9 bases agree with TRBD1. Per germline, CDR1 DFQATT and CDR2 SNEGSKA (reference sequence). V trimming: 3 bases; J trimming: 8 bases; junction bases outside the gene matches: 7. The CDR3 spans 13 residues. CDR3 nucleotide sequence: TGCAGTGCTAGGGCCGGGACAGGGAGCGAAGCTTTCTTT. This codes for CSARAGTGSEAFF.

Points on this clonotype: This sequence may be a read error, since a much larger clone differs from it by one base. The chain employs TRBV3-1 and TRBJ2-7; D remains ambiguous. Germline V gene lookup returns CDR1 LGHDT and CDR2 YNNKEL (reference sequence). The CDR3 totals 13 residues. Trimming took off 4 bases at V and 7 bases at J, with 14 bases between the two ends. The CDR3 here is CASSPATYNEQYF. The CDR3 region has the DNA TGTGCCAGCAGCCCAGCCACCTACAATGAGCAGTACTTC.

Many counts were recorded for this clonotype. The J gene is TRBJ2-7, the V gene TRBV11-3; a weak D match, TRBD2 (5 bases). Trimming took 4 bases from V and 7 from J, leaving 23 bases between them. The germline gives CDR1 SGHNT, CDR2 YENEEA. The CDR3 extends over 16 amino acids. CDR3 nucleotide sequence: TGTGCCAGCAGCTACAGAGGGTCAGAAGGAGTGGGGGAGCAGTACTTC. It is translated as CASSYRGSEGVGEQYF.

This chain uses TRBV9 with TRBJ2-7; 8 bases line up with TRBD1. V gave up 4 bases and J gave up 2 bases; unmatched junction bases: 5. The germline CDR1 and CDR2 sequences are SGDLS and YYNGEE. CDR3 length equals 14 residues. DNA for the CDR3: TGTGCCAGCAGCCCGGGACAGGTAACCTACGAGCAGTACTTC. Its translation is CASSPGQVTYEQYF.

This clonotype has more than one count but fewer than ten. The CDR3 sequence is CASSQDFRRADRVNNQPQHF. The CDR3 DNA reads as TGCGCCAGCAGCCAAGATTTTCGTCGGGCGGACAGGGTAAACAATCAGCCCCAGCATTTT. The V call is TRBV4-3, the J call TRBJ1-5, with 8 positions matching TRBD1. The CDR3 sequence is 20 residues long. V shed 0 bases, J shed 3 bases, and the junction held 16 bases outside the gene matches. From germline, CDR1 is LGHNA and CDR2 YSLEER.

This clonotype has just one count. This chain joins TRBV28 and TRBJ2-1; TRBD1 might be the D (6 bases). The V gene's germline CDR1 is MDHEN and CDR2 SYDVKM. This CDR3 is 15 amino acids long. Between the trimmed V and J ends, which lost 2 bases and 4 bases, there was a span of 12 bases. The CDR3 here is CASSLRGFPYNEQFF. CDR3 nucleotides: TGTGCCAGCAGTTTAAGGGGGTTCCCATACAATGAGCAGTTCTTC.

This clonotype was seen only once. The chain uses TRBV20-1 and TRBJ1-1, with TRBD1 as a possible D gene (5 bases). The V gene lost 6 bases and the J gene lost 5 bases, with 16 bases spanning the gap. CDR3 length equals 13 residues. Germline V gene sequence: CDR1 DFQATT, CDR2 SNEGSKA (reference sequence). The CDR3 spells CSAPGAGWTEAFF. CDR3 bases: TGCAGTGCCCCCGGGGCTGGCTGGACTGAAGCTTTCTTT.

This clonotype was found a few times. The CDR3 nucleotides are TGTGCCAGCAGCCGTAAGGAAAAACTGTTTTTT. It translates to CASSRKEKLFF. The chain has TRBV12-3 or TRBV12-4 and TRBJ1-4, with no clear D. Trimming pared 6 bases from V and 8 bases from J, leaving 7 bases between. This CDR3 is 11 amino acids long.

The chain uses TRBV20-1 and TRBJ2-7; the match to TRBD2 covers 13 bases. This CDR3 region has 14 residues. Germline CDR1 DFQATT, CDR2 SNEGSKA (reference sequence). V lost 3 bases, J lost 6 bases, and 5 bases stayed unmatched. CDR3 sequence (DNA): TGCAGTGCTAGCGGGACTAGCGGGATGTCCGAGCAGTACTTC. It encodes CSASGTSGMSEQYF.

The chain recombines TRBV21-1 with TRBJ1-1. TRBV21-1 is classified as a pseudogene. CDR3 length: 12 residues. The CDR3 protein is CASSKKGAEAFF. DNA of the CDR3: TGTGCCAGCAGCAAAAAGGGAGCTGAAGCTTTCTTT.

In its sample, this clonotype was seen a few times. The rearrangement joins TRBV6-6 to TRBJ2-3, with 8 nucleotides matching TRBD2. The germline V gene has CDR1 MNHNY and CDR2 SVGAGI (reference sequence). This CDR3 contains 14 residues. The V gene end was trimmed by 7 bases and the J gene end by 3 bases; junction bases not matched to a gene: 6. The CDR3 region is CASIRGGRTDTQYF. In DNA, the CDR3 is TGTGCCAGCATTCGTGGCGGGAGGACAGATACGCAGTATTTT.

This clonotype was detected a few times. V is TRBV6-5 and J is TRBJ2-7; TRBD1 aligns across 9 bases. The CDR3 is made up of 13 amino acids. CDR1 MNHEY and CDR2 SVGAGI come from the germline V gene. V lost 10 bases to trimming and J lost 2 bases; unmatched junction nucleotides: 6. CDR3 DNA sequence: TGTGCCACCCTCGGGACAGGGACCTACGAGCAGTACTTC. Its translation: CATLGTGTYEQYF.

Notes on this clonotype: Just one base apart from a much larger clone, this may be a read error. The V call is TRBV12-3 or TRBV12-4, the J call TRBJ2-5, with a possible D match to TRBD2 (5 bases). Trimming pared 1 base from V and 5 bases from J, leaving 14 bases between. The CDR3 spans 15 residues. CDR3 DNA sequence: TGTGCCAGCAGTTTAGAGGCTAACCGGAGGGAGACCCAGTACTTC. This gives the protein CASSLEANRRETQYF.

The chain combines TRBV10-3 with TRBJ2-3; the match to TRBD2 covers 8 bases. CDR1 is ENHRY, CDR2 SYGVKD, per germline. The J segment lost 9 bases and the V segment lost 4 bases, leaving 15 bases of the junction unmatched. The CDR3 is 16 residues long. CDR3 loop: CAISVAGGTRGGTQYF. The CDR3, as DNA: TGTGCCATCAGTGTAGCGGGCGGGACCCGCGGGGGGACGCAGTATTTT.

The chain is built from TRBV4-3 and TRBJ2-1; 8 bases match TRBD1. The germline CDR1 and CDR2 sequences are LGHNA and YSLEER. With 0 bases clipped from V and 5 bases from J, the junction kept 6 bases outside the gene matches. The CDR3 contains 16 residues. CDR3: CASSQDRGQVDNEQFF. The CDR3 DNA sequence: TGCGCCAGCAGCCAAGATCGGGGACAGGTCGACAATGAGCAGTTCTTC.

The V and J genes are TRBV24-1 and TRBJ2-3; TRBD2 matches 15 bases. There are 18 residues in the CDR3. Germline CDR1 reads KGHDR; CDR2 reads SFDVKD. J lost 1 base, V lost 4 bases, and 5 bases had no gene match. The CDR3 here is CATSDFGTSGRRTDTQYF. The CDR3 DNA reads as TGTGCCACCAGTGACTTCGGGACTAGCGGGAGGCGCACAGATACGCAGTATTTT.

The CDR3 nucleotides are TGTGCCAGCAGTTCGCAGGCGACTAGCGGTAACACCGGGGAGCTGTTTTTT. Amino acids: CASSSQATSGNTGELFF. The genes are TRBV6-5 and TRBJ2-2; 9 bases match TRBD2. The CDR3 has 17 amino acids. V was clipped by 4 bases and J by 2 bases; unmatched bases: 8. Per the germline V gene, CDR1 is MNHEY and CDR2 is SVGAGI.

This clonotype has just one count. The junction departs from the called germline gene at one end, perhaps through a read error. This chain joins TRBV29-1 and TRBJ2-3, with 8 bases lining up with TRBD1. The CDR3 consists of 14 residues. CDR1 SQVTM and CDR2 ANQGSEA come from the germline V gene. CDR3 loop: CSVVPRGLTDTRYF. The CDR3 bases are TGCAGCGTTGTACCCAGGGGGCTGACAGATACGCGGTATTTT.